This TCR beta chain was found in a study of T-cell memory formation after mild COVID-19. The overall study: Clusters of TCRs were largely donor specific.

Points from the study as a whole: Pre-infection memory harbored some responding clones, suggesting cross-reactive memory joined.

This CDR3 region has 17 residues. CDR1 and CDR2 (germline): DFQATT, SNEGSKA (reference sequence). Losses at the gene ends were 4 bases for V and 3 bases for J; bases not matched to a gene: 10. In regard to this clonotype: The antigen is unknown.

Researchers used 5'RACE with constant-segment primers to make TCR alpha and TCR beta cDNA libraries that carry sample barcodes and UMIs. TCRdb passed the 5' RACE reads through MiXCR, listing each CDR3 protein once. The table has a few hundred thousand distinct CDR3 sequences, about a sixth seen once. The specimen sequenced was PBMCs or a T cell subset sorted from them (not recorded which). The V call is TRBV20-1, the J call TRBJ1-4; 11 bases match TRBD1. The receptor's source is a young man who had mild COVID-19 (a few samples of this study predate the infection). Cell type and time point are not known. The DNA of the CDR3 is TGCAGTGCTACGAAGCCGGGACAGGGGGTGCCTAATGAAAAACTGTTTTTT. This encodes CSATKPGQGVPNEKLFF.